Below, 30 T cell receptor beta chains from the same sample are listed, as sequenced in a study of blood T cell repertoires in COVID-19. Sequenced by immunoSEQ multiplex PCR; TCRdb stores in-frame clones only, minus some. The sample consists of some 150,000 clones, 87% of them appearing once. Sequenced material: peripheral blood. These TCRs come from a woman aged 40 to 50 with acute or convalescent COVID-19.

This clone was detected only once. This chain joins TRBV24-1 and TRBJ2-1, with 13 bases matching TRBD2. The CDR3 totals 18 residues. Trimming took 0 bases from V and 7 from J; bases not matched to a gene: 8. Germline CDR1 reads KGHDR; CDR2 reads SFDVKD. Here the CDR3 DNA reads TGTGCCACCAGTGATTTGAGGACTAGCGGGGGCTTGGTGAATGAGCAGTTCTTC. This encodes CATSDLRTSGGLVNEQFF.

The V call is TRBV24-1, the J call TRBJ1-1; D not resolved. Germline loops: CDR1 KGHDR, CDR2 SFDVKD. V lost 9 bases and J 4 bases, leaving 8 bases between the germline ends. CDR3 size: 11 residues. The CDR3, as DNA: TGTGCCACCTCAACGGGCACTGAAGCTTTCTTT. It yields the protein CATSTGTEAFF.

V is TRBV7-3 and J is TRBJ2-1, with D possibly TRBD1 on 5 matching bases. V gave up 3 bases and J gave up 7 bases, with 10 bases separating them. CDR1 and CDR2 (germline): SGHTA, FQGTGA. The CDR3 covers 13 residues. The CDR3 is CASSLLGDNEQFF. CDR3 bases: TGTGCCAGCAGCTTGTTAGGGGATAATGAGCAGTTCTTC.

The gene calls are TRBV25-1 and TRBJ1-3; 9 nucleotides align to TRBD1. J lost 7 bases, V lost 5 bases, and 6 bases had no gene match. The germline V gene encodes CDR1 MGHDK and CDR2 SYGVNS. The CDR3 loop spans 14 amino acids. CDR3 amino acids: CASSYTGGDNTIYF. DNA of the CDR3: TGTGCCAGCAGTTACACAGGGGGCGATAACACCATATATTTT.

The chain uses TRBV2 and TRBJ1-6, with TRBD1 matching over 9 bases. Germline CDR1 and CDR2: SNHLY and FYNNEI. After removal of 8 bases from V and 10 bases from J, the junction contained 9 bases not matched to a gene. CDR3 length: 14 amino acids. This chain's CDR3 is CASVIRDRDSPLHF. CDR3 bases: TGTGCCAGCGTAATCCGGGACAGGGACTCACCCCTCCACTTT.

The J gene is TRBJ2-7, the V gene TRBV18; 10 bases agree with TRBD2. Germline CDR1 and CDR2: KGHSH and LQKENI. J lost 0 bases, V lost 3 bases, and 5 bases had no gene match. The CDR3 spans 16 residues. The CDR3: CASSPNSGRFSYEQYF. DNA of the CDR3: TGTGCCAGCTCACCCAATAGCGGGAGGTTCTCCTACGAGCAGTACTTC.

This chain joins TRBV19 and TRBJ1-6; D might be TRBD1 (6 bases). The CDR3 is 15 amino acids. The germline V and J ends were trimmed by 5 bases and 10 bases, with 18 bases remaining between them. The germline V gene has CDR1 LNHDA and CDR2 SQIVND (reference sequence). CDR3 protein: CASSAAWGPESPLHF. In nucleotides, the CDR3 is TGTGCCAGTAGTGCAGCGTGGGGGCCGGAATCACCCCTCCACTTT.

This chain connects TRBV18 to TRBJ1-1; no reliable D call. Between the trimmed V and J ends, which lost 1 base and 0 bases, there was a span of 6 bases. The CDR3 has 14 residues. Germline-derived CDR1 and CDR2 are KGHSH and LQKENI. The DNA for the CDR3 is TGTGCCAGCTCACCACAGGCGGTGAACACTGAAGCTTTCTTT. It encodes CASSPQAVNTEAFF.

V and J are TRBV7-9 and TRBJ2-5; 9 bases agree with TRBD1. The V segment lost 4 bases and the J segment 5 bases; nucleotides outside the gene matches: 8. CDR1 SEHNR and CDR2 FQNEAQ come from the germline V gene (reference sequence). The CDR3 runs 15 residues. CDR3 sequence: CASSSKGTGSETQYF. As DNA, the CDR3 is TGTGCCAGCAGCTCGAAAGGGACAGGGAGTGAGACCCAGTACTTC.

This chain uses TRBV10-3 with TRBJ1-1; 10 positions match TRBD1. CDR1 is ENHRY, CDR2 SYGVKD, per germline. The length of the CDR3 is 14 residues. V lost 5 bases and J lost 5; bases outside the gene matches: 5. CDR3 sequence (DNA): TGTGCCATCAGTCCGGGGACAGGGGAGACTGAAGCTTTCTTT. Amino acids: CAISPGTGETEAFF.

The chain joins TRBV5-4 to TRBJ2-7; 8 bases line up with TRBD1. V dropped 0 bases and J dropped 7; count of bases not matched to a gene: 6. CDR3 length: 14 amino acids. The germline V gene encodes CDR1 SGHNT and CDR2 YYREEE (reference sequence). The CDR3: CASSLDRGSREQYF. The CDR3 DNA reads TGTGCCAGCAGCTTGGACAGGGGGTCGAGGGAGCAGTACTTC.

The CDR3 protein is CASSWGLAVQETQYF. CDR3 coding DNA: TGTGCCAGCAGTTGGGGACTAGCGGTCCAAGAGACCCAGTACTTC. The V call is TRBV6-2 or TRBV6-3, the J call TRBJ2-5; 11 nucleotides align to TRBD2. Germline CDR1 reads MNHEY; CDR2 reads SVGEGT. CDR3 length equals 15 residues. V dropped 4 bases and J dropped 1; count of bases not matched to a gene: 2.

The genes are TRBV13 and TRBJ1-5, with D possibly matching TRBD1 (5 bases). The CDR3 is 15 residues long. In germline, CDR1 is PRHDT, CDR2 FYEKMQ (reference sequence). Trimming cost V 2 bases and J 2 bases, with 10 bases left between them. CDR3 sequence (DNA): TGTGCCAGCAGCTTACGACAGCGGGGCAATCAGCCCCAGCATTTT. Amino acids: CASSLRQRGNQPQHF.

The chain carries TRBV6-2 or TRBV6-3 and TRBJ2-5, with 10 bases matching TRBD2. The CDR3 is made up of 15 amino acids. Germline V lookup: CDR1 MNHEY, CDR2 SVGEGT. Trimming took 5 bases from V and 4 from J; bases not matched to a gene: 7. CDR3 coding DNA: TGTGCCAGCAGTCATCTTCTAGCGGGGGCAGAGACCCAGTACTTC. It yields the protein CASSHLLAGAETQYF.

V and J are TRBV18 and TRBJ2-7; 13 positions agree with TRBD2. Germline CDR1 KGHSH, CDR2 LQKENI. CDR3 length: 15 amino acids. V was pared by 3 bases and J by 5 bases, with 4 bases of the junction left unmatched. For the CDR3, the DNA is TGTGCCAGCTCACCTGGGACTAGCGGGAACCACGAGCAGTACTTC. Translating gives CASSPGTSGNHEQYF.

This clone came up a few times. V and J are TRBV21-1 and TRBJ1-5; TRBD1, the D gene given by the table, was not confirmed from the DNA. TRBV21-1 counts as a pseudogene. The CDR3 has 20 amino acids. CDR3 sequence: CASSGTGTGDTLCCNQPQHF. In nucleotides, the CDR3 is TGTGCCAGCAGCGGTACCGGGACAGGGGATACCCTATGTTGCAATCAGCCCCAGCATTTT.

The chain uses TRBV9 and TRBJ2-3; 7 positions agree with TRBD1. CDR3 length: 16 residues. The germline CDR1 and CDR2 sequences are SGDLS and YYNGEE. With V trimmed by 4 bases and J by 2 bases, 10 bases remained unmatched. The CDR3 spells CASSPRTGQPTDTQYF. The CDR3 DNA follows: TGTGCCAGCAGCCCCCGGACAGGACAGCCCACAGATACGCAGTATTTT.

The J gene is TRBJ1-4, the V gene TRBV5-4, with 7 nucleotides matching TRBD1. The V and J ends lost 0 bases and 5 bases, in that order; junction bases with no gene match: 1. Germline values: CDR1 SGHNT, CDR2 YYREEE (reference sequence). The CDR3 runs to 14 residues. In DNA form, the CDR3 reads TGTGCCAGCAGCTTGGGCAGGGGGAATGAAAAACTGTTTTTT. Residues: CASSLGRGNEKLFF.

The rearrangement links TRBV3-1 (or the pseudogene TRBV3-2) to TRBJ1-1; TRBD1 is a possible D gene (6 bases). CDR1 LGHDT and CDR2 YNNKEL come from the germline V gene (reference sequence). The V and J ends lost 3 bases and 7 bases respectively, with 18 bases between them. CDR3 length: 15 amino acids. The CDR3 nucleotides are TGTGCCAGCAGCCAGCCCGGGACAATGGTAAGTGAAGCTTTCTTT. It is translated as CASSQPGTMVSEAFF.

This chain connects TRBV19 to TRBJ1-4; no clear D gene. Trimming shortened V by 4 bases and J by 6 bases, and 9 bases separated the two germline ends. CDR1 and CDR2 from the germline V gene are LNHDA and SQIVND (reference sequence). This CDR3 is built from 13 residues. The CDR3 region is CASSRWGDEKLFF. CDR3 DNA sequence: TGTGCCAGTAGTAGGTGGGGAGATGAAAAACTGTTTTTT.

The chain links TRBV11-2 to TRBJ2-5; possibly TRBD2 for D (6 bases). The CDR3 covers 16 residues. Germline CDR1 reads SGHAT; CDR2 reads FQNNGV. Trimming took off 1 base at V and 6 bases at J, with 18 bases between the two ends. The chain's CDR3 is CASSLGRAAVEKTQYF. Written as DNA, the CDR3 is TGTGCCAGCAGCTTAGGGAGGGCCGCTGTAGAGAAGACCCAGTACTTC.

The chain joins TRBV29-1 to TRBJ1-2; 11 bases align to TRBD1. The germline V gene has CDR1 SQVTM and CDR2 ANQGSEA. With V trimmed by 7 bases and J by 6 bases, 7 bases remained unmatched. CDR3 length: 13 amino acids. Here the CDR3 DNA reads TGCAGCGGGGTCGGACAGGGGGCCAATGGCTACACCTTC. Its protein is CSGVGQGANGYTF.

The DNA for the CDR3 is TGTGCCAGTAGTATAGCGGCAGGGTCCTACGAGCAGTACTTC. Translated, it gives CASSIAAGSYEQYF. This rearrangement joins TRBV19 to TRBJ2-7, with a tentative D call TRBD1 (5 bases). This CDR3 is built from 14 residues. Germline CDR1 reads LNHDA; CDR2 reads SQIVND (reference sequence). V was trimmed by 1 base and J by 1 base, leaving 8 bases between them.

This clone was seen a handful of times. The V gene is TRBV7-2, the J gene TRBJ1-2; 8 positions agree with TRBD1. This CDR3 has 15 amino acids. Losses at the gene ends were 2 bases for V and 5 bases for J; bases not matched to a gene: 7. The germline gives CDR1 SGHTA, CDR2 FQGNSA. The CDR3 DNA is TGTGCCAGCAGCTTACACGCAGGGGGCATATATGGCTACACCTTC. Amino acids: CASSLHAGGIYGYTF.

The rearrangement joins TRBV10-2 to TRBJ2-2; TRBD1 matches at 7 bases. The CDR3 runs to 14 residues. V was clipped by 8 bases and J by 4 bases; unmatched bases: 7. The germline V gene encodes CDR1 WSHSY and CDR2 SAAADI. As DNA, the CDR3 is TGCGCCAGCGGGGAACAGGGGATCACCGGGGAGCTGTTTTTT. It is translated as CASGEQGITGELFF.

V is TRBV18 and J is TRBJ2-1, with a possible D match to TRBD2 (5 bases). V shed 2 bases and J shed 6 bases, with 11 bases lying between them. The CDR3 loop spans 14 amino acids. The germline CDR1 and CDR2 sequences are KGHSH and LQKENI. CDR3 in amino acids: CASSPGSSGNEQFF. The DNA for the CDR3 is TGTGCCAGCTCACCAGGATCGAGCGGCAATGAGCAGTTCTTC.

The V call is TRBV6-5, the J call TRBJ1-1, with D maybe TRBD1 (6 bases). Germline lookup yields CDR1 MNHEY and CDR2 SVGAGI. V was trimmed by 4 bases and J by 1 base, leaving 13 bases between them. The CDR3 runs 15 residues. The CDR3 here is CASSSLGQPNTEAFF. DNA of the CDR3: TGTGCCAGCAGTTCCCTGGGACAACCGAACACTGAAGCTTTCTTT.

This chain uses TRBV7-3 with TRBJ1-1; possibly TRBD1 for D (6 bases). Germline V gene lookup returns CDR1 SGHTA and CDR2 FQGTGA. This CDR3 comprises 13 residues. V lost 7 bases and J lost 5, with 14 bases in between. The CDR3 reads CASTLNQGTEAFF. The CDR3 nucleotides read TGTGCCAGCACTCTTAACCAGGGGACTGAAGCTTTCTTT.

The chain uses TRBV5-4 and TRBJ2-3; no reliable D call. This CDR3 contains 14 residues. With 3 bases removed from V and 9 bases from J, the gap between germline ends came to 17 bases. From germline, CDR1 is SGHNT and CDR2 YYREEE (reference sequence). CDR3 nucleotides: TGTGCCAGCAGCTCCGACGGAAGCACAGCCACGCAGTATTTT. It codes for CASSSDGSTATQYF.

V and J are TRBV19 and TRBJ1-1; 10 bases agree with TRBD1. V shed 7 bases and J 4 bases; nucleotides not matched to a gene: 9. This CDR3 has 15 amino acids. Germline values: CDR1 LNHDA, CDR2 SQIVND (reference sequence). Here the CDR3 reads CASNNHGTGATEAFF. The CDR3 nucleotides read TGTGCCAGTAATAATCACGGGACAGGGGCCACTGAAGCTTTCTTT. Supplemented by reference TRBV19 and TRBJ1-1, the full variable domain reads DGGITQSPKYLFRKEGQNVTLSCEQNLNHDAMYWYRQDPGQGLRLIYYSQIVNDFQKGDIAEGYSVSREKKESFPLTVTSAQKNPTAFYLCASNNHGTGATEAFFGQGTRLTVV.